These 29 T cell receptor beta chains were all obtained from the same sample, sequenced in a study of blood T cell repertoires in COVID-19. The table came from immunoSEQ multiplex PCR; TCRdb's copy has only in-frame clones and leaves some out. The sample yields over 120,000 clones, around 84% seen once. Sequencing was carried out using peripheral blood. These TCRs come from a human donor with acute or convalescent COVID-19. The donor label of this sample is uncertain.

The rearrangement uses TRBV7-9 and TRBJ2-1, with D possibly TRBD1 on 5 matching bases. V was clipped by 2 bases and J by 1 base, with 9 bases between them. CDR1 and CDR2 from the germline V gene are SEHNR and FQNEAQ (reference sequence). This CDR3 is built from 15 residues. CDR3 sequence (DNA): TGTGCCAGCAGCTTAAGTGCAGGGTCCTACAATGAGCAGTTCTTC. Its protein product is CASSLSAGSYNEQFF.

The chain uses TRBV9 and TRBJ1-6; 7 nucleotides agree with TRBD1. V lost 5 bases and J lost 7; bases outside the gene matches: 6. The CDR3 runs 14 residues. CDR1 and CDR2 (germline): SGDLS, YYNGEE. The CDR3, as DNA: TGTGCCAGCAGTGCACAGGGGAGGAATTCACCCCTCCACTTT. Its protein is CASSAQGRNSPLHF.

V is TRBV6-1 and J is TRBJ1-5; tentative D call: TRBD1 (6 bases). Trimming pared 2 bases from V and 6 bases from J, leaving 14 bases between. The CDR3 covers 15 residues. Germline assignment: CDR1 MNHNS and CDR2 SASEGT. CDR3 in DNA: TGTGCCAGCAGTGAAATGGCAGCAGGGGCTCAGCCCCAGCATTTT. Amino acid sequence: CASSEMAAGAQPQHF.

This clone showed up just a few times. The V and J genes are TRBV23-1 and TRBJ1-2; TRBD1 agrees at 8 bases. TRBV23-1 is sorted into the ORF group, with uncertain function. The CDR3 runs 19 residues. V lost 4 bases and J lost 2; bases outside the gene matches: 18. In nucleotides, the CDR3 is TGCGCCAGCAGTCTGATTTTTTGGACAGGGCTCGGATCGAACTATGGCTACACCTTC. Translating it yields CASSLIFWTGLGSNYGYTF.

The chain couples TRBV6-1 to TRBJ2-7; 9 nucleotides align to TRBD2. CDR3 size: 16 residues. Germline CDR1 reads MNHNS; CDR2 reads SASEGT. V shed 2 bases and J 5 bases; nucleotides not matched to a gene: 10. CDR3 nucleotide sequence: TGTGCCAGCAGTGAATGGGGTCATGGCGGGGGGGACGAGCAGTACTTC. It yields the protein CASSEWGHGGGDEQYF.

This clone occurred a few times. The chain couples TRBV7-3 to TRBJ1-3, with D possibly being TRBD1 (5 bases). CDR1 and CDR2 (germline): SGHTA, FQGTGA. V lost 5 bases and J lost 8, with 13 bases in between. This CDR3 comprises 13 residues. The CDR3 loop is CASSPGFGDTIYF. The CDR3, as DNA: TGTGCCAGCAGCCCAGGGTTTGGGGACACCATATATTTT.

The V and J genes are TRBV11-2 and TRBJ1-2; D is perhaps TRBD1 (6 bases). Germline V lookup: CDR1 SGHAT, CDR2 FQNNGV. The CDR3 sequence is 18 residues long. V lost 2 bases and J lost 0, with 19 bases in between. The CDR3 DNA sequence: TGTGCCAGCAGCTTAATGGGAAGCCCTGGGGGCGCTAACTATGGCTACACCTTC. It is translated as CASSLMGSPGGANYGYTF.

In nucleotides, the CDR3 is TGTGCCAGCAGCCAGAGAACAGGGAGGGATTCACCCCTCCACTTT. This gives the protein CASSQRTGRDSPLHF. V and J are TRBV14 and TRBJ1-6; possible D gene TRBD1, 6 bases. From germline, CDR1 is SGHDN and CDR2 FVKESK. The V and J ends lost 3 bases and 8 bases respectively, with 14 bases between them. The CDR3 sequence is 15 residues long.

V gene TRBV28 combines with J gene TRBJ2-7; 9 bases are a match to TRBD1. Germline CDR1 reads MDHEN; CDR2 reads SYDVKM. This CDR3 has 14 amino acids. V shed 7 bases and J 8 bases; nucleotides not matched to a gene: 12. The CDR3 loop is CASTPRDRAPQQYF. CDR3 nucleotide sequence: TGTGCCAGCACCCCCCGGGACAGGGCTCCGCAGCAGTACTTC.

This clone has a handful of counts. This chain connects TRBV19 to TRBJ2-1; D is possibly TRBD2 (5 bases). V was cut by 4 bases and J by 12 bases, with 10 bases left in between. This CDR3 has 11 amino acids. In germline, CDR1 is LNHDA, CDR2 SQIVND (reference sequence). The CDR3 DNA sequence: TGTGCCAGTAGTAGGGGAGACGGGCAGTTCTTC. It specifies CASSRGDGQFF.

The rearrangement links TRBV30 to TRBJ2-7; D perhaps matches TRBD1 (6 bases). The CDR3 sequence is 14 residues long. V gave up 1 base and J gave up 5 bases, with 15 bases separating them. The germline V gene has CDR1 GTSNPN and CDR2 SVGIG (reference sequence). CDR3 amino acids: CAWSASRGDDEQYF. For the CDR3, the DNA is TGTGCCTGGAGTGCTTCCAGGGGTGACGACGAGCAGTACTTC.

The V gene is TRBV19, the J gene TRBJ1-1; D is uncertain. Between the trimmed V and J ends, which lost 7 bases and 4 bases, there was a span of 13 bases. The CDR3 loop spans 13 amino acids. The germline gives CDR1 LNHDA, CDR2 SQIVND (reference sequence). The CDR3 coding sequence is TGTGCCAGTAAGACGCGGGCGGGCACTGAAGCTTTCTTT. Protein: CASKTRAGTEAFF. The whole variable domain, filled in from reference TRBV19 and TRBJ1-1, reads DGGITQSPKYLFRKEGQNVTLSCEQNLNHDAMYWYRQDPGQGLRLIYYSQIVNDFQKGDIAEGYSVSREKKESFPLTVTSAQKNPTAFYLCASKTRAGTEAFFGQGTRLTVV.

For the CDR3, the DNA is TGTGCCACAGGCCCCTCTGGGGCCAACGTCCTGACTTTC. Its protein product is CATGPSGANVLTF. The chain joins TRBV19 to TRBJ2-6; D gene unclear. V shed 10 bases and J shed 0 bases, with 7 bases lying between them. The CDR3 sequence is 13 residues long. CDR1 and CDR2 (germline): LNHDA, SQIVND (reference sequence).

This rearrangement joins TRBV5-4 to TRBJ2-1, with TRBD2 identical over 8 bases. This CDR3 is built from 17 residues. Germline V gene lookup returns CDR1 SGHNT and CDR2 YYREEE (reference sequence). Unmatched junction bases numbered 5, after V lost 0 bases and J lost 0 bases. CDR3 amino acids: CASSLGGGSISYNEQFF. CDR3 in DNA: TGTGCCAGCAGCTTGGGCGGGGGGAGTATCTCCTACAATGAGCAGTTCTTC.

The chain carries TRBV5-1 and TRBJ2-1; a possible D gene is TRBD1 (6 bases). The CDR3 covers 17 residues. Germline V lookup: CDR1 SGHRS, CDR2 YFSETQ. Trimming removed 2 bases from V and 5 bases from J, with 20 bases in between. The DNA for the CDR3 is TGCGCCAGCAGCTTCAAACAGGGCCTAGGGACGAACAATGAGCAGTTCTTC. Amino acids: CASSFKQGLGTNNEQFF.

CDR3 region: CASSLGRGATIYF. CDR3 DNA sequence: TGTGCCAGCAGCTTGGGGCGGGGTGCCACCATATATTTT. The rearrangement uses TRBV5-6 and TRBJ1-3; no clear D. The ends were cut back, 0 bases at V and 9 bases at J, with 10 bases in the middle. The CDR3 runs 13 residues. Germline V lookup: CDR1 SGHDT, CDR2 YYEEEE.

A few counts support this clone. This rearrangement joins TRBV7-3 to TRBJ1-2; D is possibly TRBD1 (5 bases). Trimming removed 5 bases at V and 4 bases at J, with 11 bases between. This CDR3 is 13 amino acids long. Germline-derived CDR1 and CDR2 are SGHTA and FQGTGA. CDR3 loop: CASSRGGGYGYTF. CDR3 nucleotides: TGTGCCAGCAGCCGGGGGGGTGGCTATGGCTACACCTTC.

This chain connects TRBV5-4 to TRBJ1-2, with D uncertain. Germline V gene data show CDR1 as SGHNT and CDR2 as YYREEE (reference sequence). The CDR3 covers 13 residues. Trimming removed 0 bases at V and 4 bases at J, with 7 bases between. CDR3 in amino acids: CASSLGGAYGYTF. The DNA for the CDR3 is TGTGCCAGCAGCTTGGGGGGAGCCTATGGCTACACCTTC.

The chain's CDR3 is CAIRSGGSTDTQYF. The CDR3 coding sequence is TGTGCCATCCGCAGCGGAGGGAGCACAGATACGCAGTATTTT. The rearrangement uses TRBV6-5 and TRBJ2-3; tentative D call: TRBD2 (6 bases). V was shortened by 10 bases and J by 0 bases, with 14 bases between the two germline ends. CDR3 length: 14 residues. The V gene's germline CDR1 is MNHEY and CDR2 SVGAGI.

This rearrangement joins TRBV7-2 to TRBJ2-1; 10 bases fit TRBD2. The CDR3 loop spans 17 amino acids. Trimming removed 5 bases from V and 3 bases from J; junction bases left unmatched: 10. Germline V gene data show CDR1 as SGHTA and CDR2 as FQGNSA. As DNA, the CDR3 is TGTGCCAGCAGCCCAACCACCCTAGCGGGAGACTACAATGAGCAGTTCTTC. This gives the protein CASSPTTLAGDYNEQFF.

The chain is built from TRBV5-1 and TRBJ2-2, with TRBD2 matching over 11 bases. The CDR3 totals 18 residues. Germline loops: CDR1 SGHRS, CDR2 YFSETQ. Germline trimming cut 2 bases from V and 7 bases from J; bases unmatched to any gene: 13. CDR3 nucleotides: TGCGCCAGCAGCTTTAAGGGCACTAGCGGGAGTGGTGGCGGGGAGCTGTTTTTT. Translated, it gives CASSFKGTSGSGGGELFF.

There are a few counts of this clone. The J gene is TRBJ1-1, the V gene TRBV5-8, with 7 bases lining up with TRBD1. The CDR3 has 14 amino acids. CDR1 is SGHTS, CDR2 YDEGEE, per germline. The V and J ends lost 4 bases and 2 bases, in that order; junction bases with no gene match: 5. CDR3 in amino acids: CASSRGQTNTEAFF. The DNA of the CDR3 is TGTGCCAGCAGCAGGGGACAGACAAACACTGAAGCTTTCTTT.

This clone was counted between two and nine times. V gene TRBV7-9 combines with J gene TRBJ1-1; 8 nucleotides line up with TRBD1. Germline V gene sequence: CDR1 SEHNR, CDR2 FQNEAQ (reference sequence). CDR3 length: 14 residues. Trimming cost V 11 bases and J 1 base; bases outside gene matches: 9. Here the CDR3 DNA reads TGTGCCGCGGGTATAGGGACAGGGAACACTGAAGCTTTCTTT. Translation gives CAAGIGTGNTEAFF.

The CDR3 coding sequence is TGTGCCAGCAGTTTATATTCAGGGGCGGACACCATATATTTT. This gives the protein CASSLYSGADTIYF. The chain uses TRBV27 and TRBJ1-3, with a tentative D call TRBD1 (6 bases). CDR1 and CDR2 from the germline V gene are MNHEY and SMNVEV (reference sequence). The CDR3 is 14 residues long. V dropped 1 base and J dropped 8 bases, with 12 bases sitting between them.

The chain links TRBV28 to TRBJ1-5, with D unclear. Trimming took 7 bases from V and 4 from J, leaving 20 bases between them. CDR1 MDHEN and CDR2 SYDVKM come from the germline V gene. The CDR3 extends over 16 amino acids. Here the CDR3 reads CASTRSRVLKNQPQHF. CDR3 nucleotide sequence: TGTGCCAGCACTAGAAGCCGAGTCCTTAAAAATCAGCCCCAGCATTTT.

The chain employs TRBV7-2 and TRBJ1-5; D ambiguous. V dropped 0 bases and J dropped 1 base, with 16 bases sitting between them. Germline loops: CDR1 SGHTA, CDR2 FQGNSA. This CDR3 is 18 amino acids long. As DNA, the CDR3 is TGTGCCAGCAGCTTAGCGCCGGGTATGAGTATCAGCAATCAGCCCCAGCATTTT. It translates to CASSLAPGMSISNQPQHF.

The chain recombines TRBV4-1 with TRBJ2-2; 11 bases are a match to TRBD1. J was trimmed by 6 bases and V by 4 bases; bases with no gene match: 10. Germline-derived CDR1 and CDR2 are MGHRA and YSYEKL. The CDR3 has 17 amino acids. The CDR3 here is CASSPPLPGQGAGELFF. CDR3 coding DNA: TGCGCCAGCAGCCCGCCCCTGCCGGGACAGGGGGCCGGGGAGCTGTTTTTT.

This chain links TRBV6-2 or TRBV6-3 with TRBJ1-5; perhaps TRBD1 as D (6 bases). This CDR3 has 13 amino acids. V was cut by 5 bases and J by 4 bases, with 9 bases left in between. Germline V gives CDR1 MNHEY, CDR2 SVGEGT. CDR3 nucleotides: TGTGCCAGCAGTCCACAGGGAAATCAGCCCCAGCATTTT. Its protein product is CASSPQGNQPQHF.

This chain joins TRBV18 and TRBJ2-7; 12 nucleotides align to TRBD1. After removal of 0 bases from V and 7 bases from J, the junction contained 7 bases not matched to a gene. This CDR3 spans 16 amino acids. Germline lookup yields CDR1 KGHSH and CDR2 LQKENI. CDR3 loop: CASSPPSGQGAREQYF. The CDR3 DNA reads as TGTGCCAGCTCACCACCGTCGGGACAGGGGGCGCGTGAGCAGTACTTC.